This is a list of T cell receptor beta chains from one sample in a study of cytomegalovirus exposure and HLA in healthy donors. The method was immunoSEQ multiplex PCR; TCRdb's version includes in-frame clones alone and lacks a portion of them. The sample consists of more than 100,000 clones, approximately 10% of them appearing once. The sample was PBMCs. Every receptor here comes from a middle-aged woman in good health and CMV-seropositive. CDR3s include the opening cysteine and the closing phenylalanine or tryptophan. The order of the fields is V gene, D gene, clone size, J gene, CDR3 protein, CDR3 DNA. The D gene is left open where the match is weak. For some rows the clone size is stated as once, few or many, or as a class when expanded; others skip it.

V gene: TRBV5-1
D gene: -
clone size: few
J gene: TRBJ1-5
CDR3 protein: CASSLEGNSNQPQHF
CDR3 DNA: TGCGCCAGCAGCTTGGAGGGGAATAGCAATCAGCCCCAGCATTTT

V gene: TRBV2
D gene: -
clone size: few
J gene: TRBJ2-2
CDR3 protein: CASRGGGGTGELFF
CDR3 DNA: TGTGCCAGCAGGGGGGGAGGAGGAACCGGGGAGCTGTTTTTT

V gene: TRBV6-4
D gene: -
clone size: few
J gene: TRBJ1-2
CDR3 protein: CASSTNAQGAGGYTF
CDR3 DNA: TGTGCCAGCAGTACAAACGCTCAGGGAGCGGGGGGCTACACCTTC

V gene: TRBV11-3
D gene: -
clone size: few
J gene: TRBJ1-1
CDR3 protein: CASSLDSIVTRNTEAFF
CDR3 DNA: TGTGCCAGCAGCTTAGATTCTATCGTAACGAGGAACACTGAAGCTTTCTTT

V gene: TRBV10-1
D gene: TRBD1
clone size: few
J gene: TRBJ2-7
CDR3 protein: CASSDTGTGKACSYEQYF
CDR3 DNA: TGCGCCAGCAGTGATACTGGGACAGGCAAGGCCTGCTCCTACGAGCAGTACTTC

V gene: TRBV9
D gene: -
clone size: -
J gene: TRBJ2-2
CDR3 protein: CASSVLSSGRLAGELFF
CDR3 DNA: TGTGCCAGCAGCGTCTTAAGTTCAGGGAGGTTAGCCGGGGAGCTGTTTTTT

V gene: TRBV6-1
D gene: TRBD1
clone size: -
J gene: TRBJ1-6
CDR3 protein: CASSGDRVHNSPLHF
CDR3 DNA: TGTGCCAGCAGTGGGGACAGGGTCCATAATTCACCCCTCCACTTT

V gene: TRBV7-2
D gene: TRBD1
clone size: -
J gene: TRBJ1-6
CDR3 protein: CASSFPGQRNSPLHF
CDR3 DNA: TGTGCCAGCAGTTTTCCGGGACAGAGGAATTCACCCCTCCACTTT

V gene: TRBV11-1
D gene: -
clone size: few
J gene: TRBJ2-1
CDR3 protein: CASSPVRNEQFF
CDR3 DNA: TGTGCCAGCAGCCCGGTCCGGAATGAGCAGTTCTTC

V gene: TRBV6-1
D gene: -
clone size: -
J gene: TRBJ2-5
CDR3 protein: CASREVLTVQETQYF
CDR3 DNA: TGTGCCAGCAGAGAGGTTCTGACAGTTCAAGAGACCCAGTACTTC

V gene: TRBV6-5
D gene: -
clone size: few
J gene: TRBJ1-6
CDR3 protein: CASRTGSSYNSPLHF
CDR3 DNA: TGTGCCAGCAGAACAGGAAGCTCCTATAATTCACCCCTCCACTTT

V gene: TRBV7-9
D gene: TRBD2
clone size: few
J gene: TRBJ2-4
CDR3 protein: CASSAGTSGASKNIQYF
CDR3 DNA: TGTGCCAGCAGCGCGGGGACTAGCGGGGCATCCAAAAACATTCAGTACTTC

V gene: TRBV5-6
D gene: -
clone size: few
J gene: TRBJ1-1
CDR3 protein: CASSSHQGPARAFF
CDR3 DNA: TGTGCCAGCAGCTCCCATCAGGGGCCTGCGAGAGCTTTCTTT

V gene: TRBV19
D gene: TRBD1
clone size: -
J gene: TRBJ1-5
CDR3 protein: CASREGQFSNQPQHF
CDR3 DNA: TGTGCCAGTAGGGAGGGACAGTTTAGCAATCAGCCCCAGCATTTT

V gene: TRBV9
D gene: -
clone size: few
J gene: TRBJ1-6
CDR3 protein: CASSPSPGGVSYNSPLHF
CDR3 DNA: TGTGCCAGCAGCCCTTCCCCCGGGGGAGTCTCCTATAATTCACCCCTCCACTTT

V gene: TRBV5-6
D gene: TRBD1
clone size: -
J gene: TRBJ1-6
CDR3 protein: CASAGQVNNSPLHF
CDR3 DNA: TGTGCCAGCGCCGGACAGGTCAATAATTCACCCCTCCACTTT

V gene: TRBV4-3
D gene: -
clone size: -
J gene: TRBJ1-6
CDR3 protein: CASSQERGLLHF
CDR3 DNA: TGCGCCAGCAGCCAAGAGAGAGGTCTCCTCCACTTT

V gene: TRBV27
D gene: -
clone size: few
J gene: TRBJ1-1
CDR3 protein: CASSFAPMGGTEAFF
CDR3 DNA: TGTGCCAGCAGTTTCGCCCCCATGGGGGGCACTGAAGCTTTCTTT

V gene: TRBV6-5
D gene: -
clone size: -
J gene: TRBJ1-1
CDR3 protein: CASSYSDRTEAFF
CDR3 DNA: TGTGCCAGCAGTTACTCGGACAGAACAGAAGCTTTCTTT

V gene: TRBV11-2
D gene: -
clone size: few
J gene: TRBJ1-4
CDR3 protein: CASSLALGATNEKLFF
CDR3 DNA: TGTGCCAGCAGCTTAGCGCTAGGGGCAACTAATGAAAAACTGTTTTTT

V gene: TRBV7-2
D gene: -
clone size: -
J gene: TRBJ1-5
CDR3 protein: CASSSGAFNQPQHF
CDR3 DNA: TGTGCCAGCAGCTCCGGAGCCTTCAATCAGCCCCAGCATTTT

V gene: TRBV6-5
D gene: -
clone size: -
J gene: TRBJ1-2
CDR3 protein: CASSFGDGYTF
CDR3 DNA: TGTGCCAGCAGTTTCGGGGATGGCTACACCTTC

V gene: TRBV7-8
D gene: -
clone size: few
J gene: TRBJ2-7
CDR3 protein: CASSPAYEQYF
CDR3 DNA: TGTGCCAGCAGCCCTGCCTACGAGCAGTACTTC

V gene: TRBV6-5
D gene: -
clone size: few
J gene: TRBJ2-4
CDR3 protein: CASSSQGRVENIQYF
CDR3 DNA: TGTGCCAGCAGTTCACAGGGTAGGGTGGAGAACATTCAGTACTTC

V gene: TRBV4-2
D gene: TRBD1
clone size: few
J gene: TRBJ2-7
CDR3 protein: CASSQETGGIYEQYF
CDR3 DNA: TGTGCCAGCAGCCAAGAGACAGGGGGTATTTACGAGCAGTACTTC

V gene: TRBV7-9
D gene: -
clone size: -
J gene: TRBJ1-2
CDR3 protein: CASSLERNYGYTF
CDR3 DNA: TGTGCCAGCAGCTTAGAACGGAACTATGGCTACACCTTC

V gene: TRBV19
D gene: -
clone size: few
J gene: TRBJ2-5
CDR3 protein: CASSRAVQETQYF
CDR3 DNA: TGTGCCAGTAGTAGGGCAGTTCAAGAGACCCAGTACTTC

V gene: TRBV10-2
D gene: -
clone size: -
J gene: TRBJ1-2
CDR3 protein: CASSDWQSYGYTF
CDR3 DNA: TGCGCCAGCAGTGACTGGCAGTCCTATGGCTACACCTTC

V gene: TRBV5-4
D gene: TRBD1
clone size: -
J gene: TRBJ1-2
CDR3 protein: CASSPSAGGLNYGYTF
CDR3 DNA: TGTGCCAGCAGCCCCTCGGCAGGGGGTCTTAACTATGGCTACACCTTC

V gene: TRBV7-9
D gene: -
clone size: -
J gene: TRBJ2-5
CDR3 protein: CASRPGGGETQYF
CDR3 DNA: TGTGCCAGCAGACCAGGGGGAGGAGAGACCCAGTACTTC

V gene: TRBV6-4
D gene: -
clone size: few
J gene: TRBJ2-1
CDR3 protein: CASSGESYNEQFF
CDR3 DNA: TGTGCCAGCAGTGGCGAGAGCTACAATGAGCAGTTCTTC

V gene: TRBV4-1
D gene: -
clone size: -
J gene: TRBJ1-1
CDR3 protein: CASSQDPGRRAEAFF
CDR3 DNA: TGCGCCAGCAGCCAAGATCCAGGGCGGAGGGCTGAAGCTTTCTTT

V gene: TRBV5-1
D gene: TRBD1
clone size: few
J gene: TRBJ2-3
CDR3 protein: CASSPLPRDRGTDTQYF
CDR3 DNA: TGCGCCAGCAGCCCGCTTCCTCGGGACAGGGGAACAGATACGCAGTATTTT

V gene: TRBV11-2
D gene: -
clone size: few
J gene: TRBJ2-7
CDR3 protein: CASSVTTGNLYEQYF
CDR3 DNA: TGTGCCAGCAGCGTCACCACGGGGAACCTATACGAGCAGTACTTC

V gene: TRBV5-4
D gene: -
clone size: few
J gene: TRBJ2-3
CDR3 protein: CASADRGGEDTQYF
CDR3 DNA: TGTGCCAGTGCCGACAGGGGAGGGGAAGATACGCAGTATTTT

V gene: TRBV5-1
D gene: TRBD1
clone size: -
J gene: TRBJ1-2
CDR3 protein: CASSRQGEDSYGYTF
CDR3 DNA: TGCGCCAGCAGCAGACAGGGGGAAGATTCCTATGGCTACACCTTC

V gene: TRBV2
D gene: TRBD2
clone size: -
J gene: TRBJ2-3
CDR3 protein: CASGRLARDTQYF
CDR3 DNA: TGTGCCAGCGGACGACTAGCGCGGGATACGCAGTATTTT

V gene: TRBV4-1
D gene: TRBD2
clone size: few
J gene: TRBJ2-2
CDR3 protein: CASSQGLAGDLGYGELFF
CDR3 DNA: TGCGCCAGCAGCCAAGGACTAGCGGGGGACTTGGGGTACGGGGAGCTGTTTTTT

V gene: TRBV5-4
D gene: TRBD1
clone size: -
J gene: TRBJ2-3
CDR3 protein: CASRQGDTQYF
CDR3 DNA: TGTGCCAGCAGACAGGGGGATACGCAGTATTTT

V gene: TRBV6-5
D gene: TRBD2
clone size: -
J gene: TRBJ2-5
CDR3 protein: CASSWGAGAQETQYF
CDR3 DNA: TGTGCCAGCAGTTGGGGAGCGGGGGCCCAAGAGACCCAGTACTTC

V gene: TRBV6-6
D gene: TRBD1
clone size: few
J gene: TRBJ2-7
CDR3 protein: CASSFPGTGYYEQYF
CDR3 DNA: TGTGCCAGCAGTTTCCCCGGGACAGGGTACTACGAGCAGTACTTC

V gene: TRBV5-4
D gene: -
clone size: few
J gene: TRBJ2-7
CDR3 protein: CASSLDFYEQYF
CDR3 DNA: TGTGCCAGCAGCTTGGACTTCTACGAGCAGTACTTC

V gene: TRBV18
D gene: -
clone size: -
J gene: TRBJ1-1
CDR3 protein: CASSTGVDTEAFF
CDR3 DNA: TGTGCCAGCTCTACGGGGGTTGACACTGAAGCTTTCTTT

V gene: TRBV5-1
D gene: -
clone size: few
J gene: TRBJ2-2
CDR3 protein: CASGRGTNTGELFF
CDR3 DNA: TGCGCCAGCGGCAGGGGCACCAACACCGGGGAGCTGTTTTTT

V gene: TRBV19
D gene: TRBD1
clone size: -
J gene: TRBJ2-1
CDR3 protein: CASSWDRVNEQFF
CDR3 DNA: TGTGCCAGTAGTTGGGACAGGGTCAATGAGCAGTTCTTC

V gene: TRBV11-3
D gene: -
clone size: -
J gene: TRBJ2-5
CDR3 protein: CASSLVAQETQYF
CDR3 DNA: TGTGCCAGCAGCTTAGTAGCCCAAGAGACCCAGTACTTC

V gene: TRBV9
D gene: TRBD1
clone size: few
J gene: TRBJ2-7
CDR3 protein: CASSAQGDNEQYF
CDR3 DNA: TGTGCCAGCAGCGCCCAGGGGGACAACGAGCAGTACTTC

V gene: TRBV27
D gene: TRBD2
clone size: few
J gene: TRBJ2-7
CDR3 protein: CASRGLAGGISYEQYF
CDR3 DNA: TGTGCCAGCAGGGGACTAGCGGGGGGAATCTCCTACGAGCAGTACTTC

V gene: TRBV7-7
D gene: -
clone size: -
J gene: TRBJ2-5
CDR3 protein: CASSPQRGQETQYF
CDR3 DNA: TGTGCCAGCAGCCCGCAAAGGGGCCAAGAGACCCAGTACTTC

V gene: TRBV6-5
D gene: -
clone size: few
J gene: TRBJ1-2
CDR3 protein: CASSPSSGGYTF
CDR3 DNA: TGTGCCAGCAGTCCCTCTTCGGGAGGCTACACCTTC

V gene: TRBV7-9
D gene: -
clone size: few
J gene: TRBJ2-5
CDR3 protein: CASSLAWPISGETQYF
CDR3 DNA: TGTGCCAGCAGCTTAGCTTGGCCCATATCGGGAGAGACCCAGTACTTC

V gene: TRBV10-3
D gene: -
clone size: few
J gene: TRBJ2-4
CDR3 protein: CAISESTGAKNIQYF
CDR3 DNA: TGTGCCATCAGTGAGTCGACAGGAGCCAAAAACATTCAGTACTTC

V gene: TRBV6-5
D gene: TRBD1
clone size: -
J gene: TRBJ1-5
CDR3 protein: CAGGQGVQPQHF
CDR3 DNA: TGTGCCGGCGGACAGGGCGTCCAGCCCCAGCATTTT

V gene: TRBV6-5
D gene: -
clone size: few
J gene: TRBJ2-2
CDR3 protein: CASSYGPPGTGELFF
CDR3 DNA: TGTGCCAGCAGTTACGGCCCGCCGGGCACCGGGGAGCTGTTTTTT